This TCR beta chain was observed in a study of blood T cell repertoires in COVID-19 (dated by TCRdb to about 2020). Context from the whole study: Samples from collaborators originated in the United States, Italy and Spain and spanned both the acute and convalescent phases of COVID-19. The prospective study material was composed of cDNA or gDNA derived from T cells, B-cell-depleted T cells, or PBMCs. Sample metadata almost always included a de-identified subject ID, COVID-19 status, age in years and sex. The repertoires were released in a freely available public database meant as a resource for research on the immune response to SARS-CoV-2. Deeply sampled blood TCRbeta repertoires from subjects exposed to, actively infected with, or recovered from COVID-19 were included in the dataset. Where available, HLA class I and class II types were taken from metadata supplied by the sample provider and were not determined by assay-based typing. Samples came from the ongoing ImmuneRACE study (first 160 participants) plus 1,254 subjects from 6 global collaborators. What the study reported, not specific to this receptor: The amount of clinical and demographic metadata varied by source and participant and was provided uncurated.

A note on this clone: Its antigen target is currently unknown. Qualities for individual bases were not recorded, and no much larger clone is one base off.

Clipping removes 7 bases from V and 5 bases from J, with 13 as the unmatched junction base count. Spanning cysteine to phenylalanine, the CDR3 consists of 15 amino acids. The CDR3 DNA has 45 bases and is translated from base 1. Based on the germline V gene, the CDR1 and CDR2 sequences are SGHRS and YFSETQ. TCRbeta CDR3 regions were amplified from genomic DNA by means of the immunoSEQ Assay, a bias-controlled multiplex PCR. The original pipeline was this. Nucleated cell counts per sample were estimated from amplification of reference gene primers within the assay. To quantify the absolute abundance of each unique TCRbeta CDR3 rearrangement, sequence reads were collapsed and filtered. Productive Simpson clonality was computed per sample as the square root of Simpson's diversity index over productive rearrangements. TCRdb holds this immuneACCESS table with in-frame rearrangements only. Some clones are missing; in checked studies, unresolved V genes explain under half, and the rest has no known cause. Clone size and V and J calls were adopted from that table, with D and trimming inferred from the DNA. The sample includes around 220,000 clones, with 90% observed a single time. Of the sample, roughly 15% is held by the ten largest clones.

Participants in the prospective study were enrolled through a virtual design, were aged about 18 to 90 years, and lived in under 25 United States geographic areas. Cohort assignment in the prospective study relied on participant-reported clinical history from a screening survey and a study questionnaire. A participant counted as exposed if, within 2 weeks of entering the study, that participant had been in contact with someone who had a PCR-confirmed or clinician-diagnosed COVID-19 case. Mobile phlebotomists in the prospective study collected whole blood, serum and a nasopharyngeal or oropharyngeal swab from every participant. Participants in the prospective study had the option to provide additional blood draws and questionnaires over an approximately 2-month period. Before DNA extraction, blood samples from the prospective study were shipped at room temperature or frozen.

Material for sequencing was PBMCs or T cells enriched from blood (not recorded which). The sequence links TRBV5-1 to TRBJ2-7, with TRBD2 identical over 9 junction bases. This receptor was obtained from a man aged 25-45 years who had been exposed to COVID-19. The DNA sequence follows: TGCGCCAGCTGTATTACCGGGACTAGCACAAACGAGCAGTACTTC. This codes for CASCITGTSTNEQYF.